This T cell receptor (beta chain) was profiled in a study of T-cell reconstitution after alpha-beta-depleted transplantation in children. As for this clonotype: The antigen remains unidentified. An end of the junction does not agree with germline; a read error may underlie this.

This CDR3 comprises 17 residues. Germline V gene data show CDR1 as ENHRY and CDR2 as SYGVKD. The study's findings and limits: Surviving recipient T cells and thymic progenitors accounted for the high day-60 TCRbeta diversity observed in some patients. At one year after transplant, newly produced T cells mostly accounted for T-cell counts and diversity. Reports say that about two months after transplant, the alpha-beta T cells came out of several hundred graft clones that had expanded.

Unique molecular identifiers were used in preparing the TCRbeta library. Each CDR3 protein gets one entry after TCRdb re-called the PCR reads with MiXCR. Counted here are around 440,000 distinct CDR3 sequences, around 15% occurring once; the ten biggest clones make up 25% to 30%. The receptor was derived from a boy in the first two years of life who had a stem cell transplant for Wiskott-Aldrich syndrome, so the T cells may come from the graft donor. The sequencing here drew on PBMCs, mostly from graft donor cells, taken 360 days after TCRalphabeta/CD19-depleted stem cell transplant. The chain has TRBV10-3 and TRBJ2-1; 7 bases map to TRBD2. In nucleotides, the CDR3 is TGTGCCATCAGTGAGGGAATGGGCAGGGACTACTACTATGAGCAGTTCTTC. Residues: CAISEGMGRDYYYEQFF.